This is a list of T cell receptor beta chains from one sample in a study of beta chain features in type 1 diabetes. Only in-frame clones appear in the TCRdb table, and some are missing; sequencing was by immunoSEQ multiplex PCR. The sample records 350,000 to 450,000 clones, about 15% being singletons. Sequencing input: naive CD4+ T cells from blood. These TCRs come from a man aged 30-40 years in good health. The CDR3 runs from the conserved cysteine through the conserved F or W. D genes are given only for firm matches. Clone size appears in some rows only: once, few, many, or a class for an expanded clone.

>TRBV15|NA|NA|TRBJ2-1
CATSRGGTRGNEQFF
TGTGCCACCAGCAGAGGGGGGACCCGAGGGAATGAGCAGTTCTTC
>TRBV20-1|NA|NA|TRBJ1-2
CSARSQGGYTF
TGCAGTGCTAGAAGCCAGGGTGGCTACACCTTC
>TRBV7-9|NA|NA|TRBJ2-3
CASSPARGLTDTQYF
TGTGCCAGCAGCCCTGCTCGGGGGTTAACAGATACGCAGTATTTT
>TRBV29-1|few|NA|TRBJ2-5
CSVAAGQETQYF
TGCAGCGTTGCCGCGGGACAAGAGACCCAGTACTTC
>TRBV25-1|NA|NA|TRBJ1-1
CASSEFGRSAEAFF
TGTGCCAGCAGTGAATTTGGTCGGAGTGCTGAAGCTTTCTTT
>TRBV6-5|few|TRBD1|TRBJ1-1
CASSNRGAMNTEAFF
TGTGCCAGCAGTAACAGGGGGGCAATGAACACTGAAGCTTTCTTT
>TRBV7-6|NA|NA|TRBJ1-4
CASSPETGGKLFF
TGTGCCAGCAGCCCCGAGACAGGTGGAAAACTGTTTTTT
>TRBV7-2|few|TRBD2|TRBJ2-1
CASSQRGWANEQFF
TGTGCCAGCAGCCAGCGGGGGTGGGCCAATGAGCAGTTCTTC
>TRBV4-1|few|TRBD2|TRBJ2-1
CASSPPTSGRRYEQFF
TGCGCCAGCAGCCCACCGACTAGCGGGAGACGTTATGAGCAGTTCTTC
>TRBV29-1|many|NA|TRBJ1-1
CSVGNTEAFF
TGCAGCGTTGGGAACACTGAAGCTTTCTTT
>TRBV27|NA|TRBD1|TRBJ2-3
CASSPGTGLDTQYF
TGTGCCAGCAGTCCTGGGACAGGGTTGGATACGCAGTATTTT
>TRBV4-3|few|NA|TRBJ2-3
CASSQSFGSTDTQYF
TGCGCCAGCAGCCAGTCTTTCGGGAGCACAGATACGCAGTATTTT
>TRBV4-1|NA|NA|TRBJ1-3
CASSRLGRTIYF
TGCGCCAGCAGCCGCCTAGGGAGGACCATATATTTT
>TRBV6-1|NA|NA|TRBJ2-3
CASTAGSTDTQYF
TGTGCCAGCACGGCGGGTTCCACAGATACGCAGTATTTT
>TRBV7-9|NA|NA|TRBJ1-2
CASSLDTGGYGYTF
TGTGCCAGCAGCTTAGACACTGGGGGATATGGCTACACCTTC
>TRBV5-1|few|NA|TRBJ1-1
CASSSGRTSNTEAFF
TGCGCCAGCAGCTCCGGACGGACTTCGAACACTGAAGCTTTCTTT
>TRBV9|NA|TRBD2|TRBJ2-5
CASSGGTSGTVFQYF
TGTGCCAGCAGCGGCGGGACTAGCGGCACCGTTTTCCAGTACTTC
>TRBV7-6|NA|TRBD1|TRBJ2-7
CASSLSPSQGANEQYF
TGTGCCAGCAGCTTATCACCCTCACAGGGGGCTAACGAGCAGTACTTC
>TRBV27|few|NA|TRBJ2-3
CASSSWTESTDTQYF
TGTGCCAGCAGTTCCTGGACAGAGAGCACAGATACGCAGTATTTT
>TRBV5-4|NA|NA|TRBJ1-1
CASSLSTVNTEAFF
TGTGCCAGCAGCTTATCGACAGTGAACACTGAAGCTTTCTTT
>TRBV7-9|few|NA|TRBJ2-5
CASSTVGETQYF
TGTGCCAGCAGCACTGTAGGGGAGACCCAGTACTTC
>TRBV10-3|NA|NA|TRBJ2-7
CAISDRVKSGEQYF
TGTGCCATCAGTGACAGGGTAAAGTCTGGCGAGCAGTACTTC
>TRBV19|few|NA|TRBJ1-5
CASSITGRRGNQPQHF
TGTGCCAGTAGTATAACGGGGCGTAGGGGCAATCAGCCCCAGCATTTT
>TRBV4-2|NA|TRBD2|TRBJ2-3
CASSQDRGLREGPDTQYF
TGTGCCAGCAGCCAAGACCGAGGTTTGCGGGAGGGCCCCGATACGCAGTATTTT
>TRBV18|NA|TRBD1|TRBJ1-2
CASSPFDRVGYGYTF
TGTGCCAGCTCACCATTTGACAGGGTGGGATATGGCTACACCTTC
>TRBV19|few|NA|TRBJ1-1
CASSILGGREAFF
TGTGCCAGTAGTATTCTCGGGGGACGGGAAGCTTTCTTT
>TRBV5-1|NA|NA|TRBJ2-3
CASSLMGFNTDTQYF
TGCGCCAGCAGCTTGATGGGATTCAACACAGATACGCAGTATTTT
>TRBV19|few|TRBD1|TRBJ2-3
CASSTPGTGTDTQYF
TGTGCCAGTAGTACCCCCGGGACAGGGACAGATACGCAGTATTTT
>TRBV7-2|few|NA|TRBJ2-1
CVTGDNGVYNEQFF
TGTGTCACCGGGGACAATGGGGTCTACAATGAGCAGTTCTTC
>TRBV7-9|NA|NA|TRBJ2-3
CASSLDGRGTDTQYF
TGTGCCAGCAGCTTAGACGGGCGGGGAACAGATACGCAGTATTTT
>TRBV14|NA|NA|TRBJ1-2
CASSQGQGLYQSYGYTF
TGTGCCAGCAGTCAAGGACAAGGGCTTTACCAAAGCTATGGCTACACCTTC
>TRBV4-1|few|NA|TRBJ1-4
CASSQTGTINEKLFF
TGCGCCAGCAGCCAGACCGGGACCATTAATGAAAAACTGTTTTTT